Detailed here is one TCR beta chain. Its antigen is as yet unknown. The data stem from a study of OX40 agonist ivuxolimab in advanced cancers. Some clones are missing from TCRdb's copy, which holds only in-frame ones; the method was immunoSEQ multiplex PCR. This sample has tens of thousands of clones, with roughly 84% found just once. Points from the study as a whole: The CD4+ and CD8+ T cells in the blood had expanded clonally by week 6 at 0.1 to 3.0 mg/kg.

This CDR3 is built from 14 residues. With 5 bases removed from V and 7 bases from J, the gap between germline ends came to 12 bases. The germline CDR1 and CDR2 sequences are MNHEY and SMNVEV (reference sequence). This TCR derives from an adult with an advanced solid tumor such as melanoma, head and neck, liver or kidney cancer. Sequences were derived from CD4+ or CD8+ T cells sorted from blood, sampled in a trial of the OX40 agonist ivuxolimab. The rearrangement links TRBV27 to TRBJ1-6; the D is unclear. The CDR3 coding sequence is TGTGCCAGCAGTCAGTCCAGCGACAATTCACCCCTCCACTTT. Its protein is CASSQSSDNSPLHF.